This paragraph reports one TCR beta chain. The antigen is unknown. This specimen comes from a study of T-cell memory formation after mild COVID-19. This CDR3 has 15 residues. CDR1 is SEHNR, CDR2 FQNEAQ, per germline (reference sequence). J was trimmed by 7 bases and V by 5 bases; bases with no gene match: 11. Whole-study findings and limits: The study detected some responding clones in pre-infection memory, suggesting cross-reactive memory joined. From day 15 to 85, contracting clones were balanced between CD4 and CD8, whereas later expanders leaned toward CD4+. Most CD4+ clones that shrank were in CM and EM, while CD8+ ones turned up in EMRA.

Constant-segment primers served in 5'RACE that generated TCR alpha and TCR beta cDNA libraries bearing sample barcodes and UMIs. Each CDR3 protein is one row after TCRdb ran MiXCR on the 5' RACE reads. The table lists under 300,000 distinct CDR3 sequences, roughly 17% of them singletons. This sequence was found in a man between 18 and 35 years old who had mild COVID-19 (a few samples of this study predate the infection). Cell type and time point are not known. The chain is built from TRBV7-9 and TRBJ2-7, with 10 bases lining up with TRBD1. The sequencing input was PBMCs or a T cell subset sorted from them (not recorded which). CDR3 sequence (DNA): TGTGCCAGCAGCCGTAGTGGACAGGGGGAAAAGGAGCAGTACTTC. It yields the protein CASSRSGQGEKEQYF.